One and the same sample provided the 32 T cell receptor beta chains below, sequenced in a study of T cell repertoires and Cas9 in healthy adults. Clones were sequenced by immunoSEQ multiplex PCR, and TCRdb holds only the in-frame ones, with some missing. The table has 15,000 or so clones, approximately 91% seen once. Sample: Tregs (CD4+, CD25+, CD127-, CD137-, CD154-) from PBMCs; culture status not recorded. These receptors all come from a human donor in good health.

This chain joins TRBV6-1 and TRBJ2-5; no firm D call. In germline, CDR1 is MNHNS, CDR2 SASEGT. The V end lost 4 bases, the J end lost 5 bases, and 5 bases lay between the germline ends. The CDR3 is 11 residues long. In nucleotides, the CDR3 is TGTGCCAGCAGTGTCTTCGAGACCCAGTACTTC. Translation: CASSVFETQYF.

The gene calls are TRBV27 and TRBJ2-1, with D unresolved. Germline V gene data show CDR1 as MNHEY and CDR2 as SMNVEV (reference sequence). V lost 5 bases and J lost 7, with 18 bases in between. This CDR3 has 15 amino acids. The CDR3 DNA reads TGTGCCAGCAGTAGGGCTATCTGGCCGAATAATGAGCAGTTCTTC. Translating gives CASSRAIWPNNEQFF.

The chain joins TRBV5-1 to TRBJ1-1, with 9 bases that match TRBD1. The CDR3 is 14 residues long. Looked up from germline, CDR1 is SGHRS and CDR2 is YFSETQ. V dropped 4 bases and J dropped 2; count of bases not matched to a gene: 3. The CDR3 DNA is TGCGCCAGCAGCGCGACAGGGGGAAACACTGAAGCTTTCTTT. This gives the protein CASSATGGNTEAFF.

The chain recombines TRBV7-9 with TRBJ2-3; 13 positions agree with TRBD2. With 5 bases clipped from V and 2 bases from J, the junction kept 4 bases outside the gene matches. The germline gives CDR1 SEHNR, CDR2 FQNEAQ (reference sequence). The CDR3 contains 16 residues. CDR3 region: CASSPGLAGPTDTQYF. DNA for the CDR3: TGTGCCAGCAGCCCGGGACTAGCGGGGCCCACAGATACGCAGTATTTT.

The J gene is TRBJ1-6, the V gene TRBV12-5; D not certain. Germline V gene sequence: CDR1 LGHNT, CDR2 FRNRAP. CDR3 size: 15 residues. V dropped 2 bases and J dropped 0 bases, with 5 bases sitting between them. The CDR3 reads CASGLRSSYNSPLHF. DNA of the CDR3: TGTGCTAGTGGTTTGAGGAGCTCCTATAATTCACCCCTCCACTTT. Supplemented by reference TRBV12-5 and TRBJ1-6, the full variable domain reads DARVTQTPRHKVTEMGQEVTMRCQPILGHNTVFWYRQTMMQGLELLAYFRNRAPLDDSGMPKDRFSAEMPDATLATLKIQPSEPRDSAVYFCASGLRSSYNSPLHFGNGTRLTVT.

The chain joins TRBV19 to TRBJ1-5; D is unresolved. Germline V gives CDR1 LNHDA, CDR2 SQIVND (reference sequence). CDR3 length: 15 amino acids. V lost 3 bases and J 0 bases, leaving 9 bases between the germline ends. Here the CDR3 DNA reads TGTGCCAGTAGTATGCGGGTAAATAGCAATCAGCCCCAGCATTTT. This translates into CASSMRVNSNQPQHF.

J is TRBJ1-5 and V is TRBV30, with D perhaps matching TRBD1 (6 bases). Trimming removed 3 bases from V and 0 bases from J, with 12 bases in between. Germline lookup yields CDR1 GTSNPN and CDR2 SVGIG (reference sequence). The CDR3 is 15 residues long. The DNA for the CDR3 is TGTGCCTGGAGGGGAGGGGGTTATAGCAATCAGCCCCAGCATTTT. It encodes CAWRGGGYSNQPQHF.

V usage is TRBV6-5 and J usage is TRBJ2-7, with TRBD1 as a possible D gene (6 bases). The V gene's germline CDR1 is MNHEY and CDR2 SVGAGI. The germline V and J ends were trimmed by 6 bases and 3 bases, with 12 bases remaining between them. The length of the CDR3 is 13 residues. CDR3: CASRALRGYEQYF. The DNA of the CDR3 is TGTGCCAGCAGAGCCCTCAGGGGCTACGAGCAGTACTTC.

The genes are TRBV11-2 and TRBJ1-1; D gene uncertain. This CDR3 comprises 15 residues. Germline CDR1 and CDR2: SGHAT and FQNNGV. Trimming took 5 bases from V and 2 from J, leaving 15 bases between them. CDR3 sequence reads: CASSPRVGQNTEAFF. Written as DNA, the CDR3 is TGTGCCAGCAGCCCAAGGGTAGGGCAAAACACTGAAGCTTTCTTT.

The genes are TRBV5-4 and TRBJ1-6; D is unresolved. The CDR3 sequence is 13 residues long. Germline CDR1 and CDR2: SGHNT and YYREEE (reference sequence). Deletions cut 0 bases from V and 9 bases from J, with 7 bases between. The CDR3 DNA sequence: TGTGCCAGCAGCTTGGATCGAGGTTCACCCCTCCACTTT. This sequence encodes CASSLDRGSPLHF.

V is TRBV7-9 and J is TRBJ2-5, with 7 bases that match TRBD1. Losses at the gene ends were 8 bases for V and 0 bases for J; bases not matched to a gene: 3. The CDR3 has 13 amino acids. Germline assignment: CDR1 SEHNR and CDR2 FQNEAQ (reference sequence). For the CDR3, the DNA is TGTGCCAGCGGGACAGCCTACCAAGAGACCCAGTACTTC. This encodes CASGTAYQETQYF.

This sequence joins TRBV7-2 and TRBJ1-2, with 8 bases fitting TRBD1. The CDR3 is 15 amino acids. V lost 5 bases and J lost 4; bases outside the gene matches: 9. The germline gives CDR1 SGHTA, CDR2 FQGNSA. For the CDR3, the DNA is TGTGCCAGCAGCGCTACAGGGGGGGAGGGCTATGGCTACACCTTC. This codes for CASSATGGEGYGYTF.

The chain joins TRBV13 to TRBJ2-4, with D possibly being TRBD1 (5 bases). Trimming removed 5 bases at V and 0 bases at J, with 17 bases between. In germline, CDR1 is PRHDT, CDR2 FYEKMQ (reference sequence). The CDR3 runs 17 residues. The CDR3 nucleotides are TGTGCCAGCAGCCCATATGGGGCACAGCTAGCCAAAAACATTCAGTACTTC. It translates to CASSPYGAQLAKNIQYF.

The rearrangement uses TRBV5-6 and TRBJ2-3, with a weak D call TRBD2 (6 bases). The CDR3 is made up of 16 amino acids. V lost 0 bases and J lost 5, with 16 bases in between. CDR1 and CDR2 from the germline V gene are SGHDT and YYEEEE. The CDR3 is CASSLVAGTGVDTQYF. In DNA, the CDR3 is TGTGCCAGCAGCTTGGTTGCGGGGACCGGGGTAGATACGCAGTATTTT.

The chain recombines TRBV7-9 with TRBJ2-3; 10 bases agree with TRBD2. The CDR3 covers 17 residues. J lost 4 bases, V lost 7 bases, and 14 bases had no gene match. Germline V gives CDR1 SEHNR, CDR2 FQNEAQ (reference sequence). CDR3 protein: CASTKRGSGGAADTQYF. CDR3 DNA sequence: TGTGCCAGCACCAAGCGAGGGAGCGGGGGGGCAGCAGATACGCAGTATTTT.

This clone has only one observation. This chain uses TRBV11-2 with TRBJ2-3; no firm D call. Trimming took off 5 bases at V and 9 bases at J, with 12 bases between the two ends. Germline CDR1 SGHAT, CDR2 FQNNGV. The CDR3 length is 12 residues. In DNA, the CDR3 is TGTGCCAGCAGCCTCACACAAAGGACGCAGTATTTT. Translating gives CASSLTQRTQYF. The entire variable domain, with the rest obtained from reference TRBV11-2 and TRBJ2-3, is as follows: EAGVAQSPRYKIIEKRQSVAFWCNPISGHATLYWYQQILGQGPKLLIQFQNNGVVDDSQLPKDRFSAERLKGVDSTLKIQPAKLEDSAVYLCASSLTQRTQYFGPGTRLTVL.

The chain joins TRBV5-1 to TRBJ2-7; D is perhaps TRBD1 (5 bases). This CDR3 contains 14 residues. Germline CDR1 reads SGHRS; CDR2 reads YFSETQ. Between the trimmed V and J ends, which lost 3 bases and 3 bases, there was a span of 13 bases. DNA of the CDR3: TGCGCCAGCAGCTACGACAGCAGACTCTACGAGCAGTACTTC. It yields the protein CASSYDSRLYEQYF.

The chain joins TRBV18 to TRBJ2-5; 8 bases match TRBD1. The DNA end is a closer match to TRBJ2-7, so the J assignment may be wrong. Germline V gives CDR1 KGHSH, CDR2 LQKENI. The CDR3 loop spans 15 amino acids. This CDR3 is CASSPGQVDAYEQYF. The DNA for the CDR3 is TGTGCCAGCTCACCGGGACAGGTGGATGCCTACGAGCAGTACTTC.

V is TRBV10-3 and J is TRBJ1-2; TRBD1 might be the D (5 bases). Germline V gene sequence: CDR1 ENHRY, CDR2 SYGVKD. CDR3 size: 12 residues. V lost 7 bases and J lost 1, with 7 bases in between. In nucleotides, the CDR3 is TGTGCCATCACGCAGGGTAACTATGGCTACACCTTC. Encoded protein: CAITQGNYGYTF.

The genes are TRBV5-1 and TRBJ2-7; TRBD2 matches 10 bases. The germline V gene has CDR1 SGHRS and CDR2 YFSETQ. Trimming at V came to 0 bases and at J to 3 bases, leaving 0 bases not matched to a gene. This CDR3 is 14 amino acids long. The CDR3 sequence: CASSLGTSGYEQYF. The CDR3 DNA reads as TGCGCCAGCAGCTTGGGGACTAGCGGCTACGAGCAGTACTTC.

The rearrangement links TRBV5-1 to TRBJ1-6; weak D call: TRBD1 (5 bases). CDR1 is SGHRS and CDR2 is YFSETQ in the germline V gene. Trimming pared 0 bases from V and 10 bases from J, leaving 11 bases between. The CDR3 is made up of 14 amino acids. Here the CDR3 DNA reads TGCGCCAGCAGCTTGGGCGGGGCCGAGTCACCCCTCCACTTT. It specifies CASSLGGAESPLHF.

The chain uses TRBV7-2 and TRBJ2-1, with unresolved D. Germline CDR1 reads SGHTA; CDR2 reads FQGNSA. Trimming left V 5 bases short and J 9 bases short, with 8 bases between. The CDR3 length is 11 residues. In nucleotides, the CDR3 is TGTGCCAGCAGCCGTGATATTGAGCAGTTCTTC. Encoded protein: CASSRDIEQFF.

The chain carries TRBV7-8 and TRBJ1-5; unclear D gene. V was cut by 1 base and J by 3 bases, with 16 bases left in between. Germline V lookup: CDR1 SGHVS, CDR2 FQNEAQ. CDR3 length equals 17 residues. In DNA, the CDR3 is TGTGCCAGCAGCTTAGGCGTTCGTGCGGGGAACAATCAGCCCCAGCATTTT. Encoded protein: CASSLGVRAGNNQPQHF. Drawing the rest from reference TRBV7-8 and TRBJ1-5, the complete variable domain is GAGVSQSPRYKVAKRGQDVALRCDPISGHVSLFWYQQALGQGPEFLTYFQNEAQLDKSGLPSDRFFAERPEGSVSTLKIQRTQQEDSAVYLCASSLGVRAGNNQPQHFGDGTRLSIL.

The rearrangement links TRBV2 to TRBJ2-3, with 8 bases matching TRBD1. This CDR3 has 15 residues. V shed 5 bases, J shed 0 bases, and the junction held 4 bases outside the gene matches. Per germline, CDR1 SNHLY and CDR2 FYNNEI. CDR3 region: CASSIRQGSTDTQYF. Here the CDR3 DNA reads TGTGCCAGCAGTATACGACAGGGGAGCACAGATACGCAGTATTTT.

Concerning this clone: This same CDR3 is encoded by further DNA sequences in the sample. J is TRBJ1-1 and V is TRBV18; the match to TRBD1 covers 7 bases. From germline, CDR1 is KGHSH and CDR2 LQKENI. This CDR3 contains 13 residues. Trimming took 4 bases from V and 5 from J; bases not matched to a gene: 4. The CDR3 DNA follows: TGTGCCAGCTCACGACAGGGTGGGACTGAAGCTTTCTTT. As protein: CASSRQGGTEAFF.

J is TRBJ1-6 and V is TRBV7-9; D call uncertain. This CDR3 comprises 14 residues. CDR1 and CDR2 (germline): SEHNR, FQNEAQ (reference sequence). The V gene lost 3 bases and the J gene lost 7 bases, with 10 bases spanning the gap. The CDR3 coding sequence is TGTGCCAGCAGCTTCCGGGGTCGGAATTCACCCCTCCACTTT. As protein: CASSFRGRNSPLHF.

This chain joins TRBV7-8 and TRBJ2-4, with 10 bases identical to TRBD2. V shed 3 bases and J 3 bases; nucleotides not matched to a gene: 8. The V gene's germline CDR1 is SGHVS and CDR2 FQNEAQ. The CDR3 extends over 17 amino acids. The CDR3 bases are TGTGCCAGCAGCTTGCGAGCGGGGGGGCCTGGCAAAAACATTCAGTACTTC. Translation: CASSLRAGGPGKNIQYF.

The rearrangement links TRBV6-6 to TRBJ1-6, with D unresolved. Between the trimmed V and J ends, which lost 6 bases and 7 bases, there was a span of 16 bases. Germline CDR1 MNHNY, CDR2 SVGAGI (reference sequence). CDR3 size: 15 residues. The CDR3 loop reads CASSYTTPRNSPLHF. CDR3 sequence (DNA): TGTGCCAGCAGCTATACAACCCCTCGGAATTCACCCCTCCACTTT.

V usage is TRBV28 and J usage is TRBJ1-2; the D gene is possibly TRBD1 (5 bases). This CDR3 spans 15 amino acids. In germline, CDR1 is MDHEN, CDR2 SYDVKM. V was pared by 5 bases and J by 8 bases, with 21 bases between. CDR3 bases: TGTGCCAGCAGTCCCCCGGGACGTTTGAGCTGGGGCTACACCTTC. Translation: CASSPPGRLSWGYTF.

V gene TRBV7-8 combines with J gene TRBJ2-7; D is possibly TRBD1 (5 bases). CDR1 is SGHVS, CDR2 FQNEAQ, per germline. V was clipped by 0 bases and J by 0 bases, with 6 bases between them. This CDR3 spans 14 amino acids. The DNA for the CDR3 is TGTGCCAGCAGCTTAGCCAGGGCCTCCTACGAGCAGTACTTC. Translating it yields CASSLARASYEQYF.

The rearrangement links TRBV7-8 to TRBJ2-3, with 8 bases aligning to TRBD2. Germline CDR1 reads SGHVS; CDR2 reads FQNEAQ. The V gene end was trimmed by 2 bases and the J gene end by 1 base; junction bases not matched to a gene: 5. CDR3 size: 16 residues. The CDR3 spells CASSLKARGGTDTQYF. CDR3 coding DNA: TGTGCCAGCAGCTTAAAAGCGCGGGGGGGCACAGATACGCAGTATTTT.

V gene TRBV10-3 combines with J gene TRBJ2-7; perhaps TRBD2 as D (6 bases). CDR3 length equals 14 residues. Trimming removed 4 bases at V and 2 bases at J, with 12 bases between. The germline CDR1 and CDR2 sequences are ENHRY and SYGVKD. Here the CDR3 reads CAISGDLPPYEQYF. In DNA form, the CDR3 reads TGTGCCATCAGTGGGGACTTGCCCCCCTACGAGCAGTACTTC.